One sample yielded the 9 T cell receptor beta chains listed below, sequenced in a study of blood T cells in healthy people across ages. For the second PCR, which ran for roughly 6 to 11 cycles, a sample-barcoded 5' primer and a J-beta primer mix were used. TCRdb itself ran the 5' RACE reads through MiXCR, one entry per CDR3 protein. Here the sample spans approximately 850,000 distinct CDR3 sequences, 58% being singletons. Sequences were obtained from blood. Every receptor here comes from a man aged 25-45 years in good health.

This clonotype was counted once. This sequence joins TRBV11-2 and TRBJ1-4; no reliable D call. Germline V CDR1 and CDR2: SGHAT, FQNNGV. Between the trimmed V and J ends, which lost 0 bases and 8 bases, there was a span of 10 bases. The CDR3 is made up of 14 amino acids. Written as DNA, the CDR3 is TGTGCCAGCAGCTTAGACTGGGTCCGGGAAAAACTGTTTTTT. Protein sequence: CASSLDWVREKLFF.

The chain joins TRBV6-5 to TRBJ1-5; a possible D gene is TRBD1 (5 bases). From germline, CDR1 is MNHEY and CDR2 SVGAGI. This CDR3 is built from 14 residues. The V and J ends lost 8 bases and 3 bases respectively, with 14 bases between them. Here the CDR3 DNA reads TGTGCCAGCCGCCTCGGGGGGACCAATCAGCCCCAGCATTTT. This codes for CASRLGGTNQPQHF.

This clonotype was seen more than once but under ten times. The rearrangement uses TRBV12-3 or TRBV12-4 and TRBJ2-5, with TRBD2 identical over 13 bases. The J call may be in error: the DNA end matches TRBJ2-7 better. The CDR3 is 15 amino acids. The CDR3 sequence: CASSPGTSGVYEQYF. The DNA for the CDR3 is TGTGCCAGCAGTCCCGGGACTAGCGGGGTGTACGAGCAGTACTTC.

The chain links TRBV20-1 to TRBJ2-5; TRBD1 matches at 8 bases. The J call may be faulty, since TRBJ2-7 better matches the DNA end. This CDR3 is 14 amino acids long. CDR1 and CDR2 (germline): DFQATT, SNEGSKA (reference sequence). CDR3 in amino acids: CSAPDRGRTYEQYF. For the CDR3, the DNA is TGCAGTGCCCCCGACAGGGGAAGAACCTACGAGCAGTACTTC.

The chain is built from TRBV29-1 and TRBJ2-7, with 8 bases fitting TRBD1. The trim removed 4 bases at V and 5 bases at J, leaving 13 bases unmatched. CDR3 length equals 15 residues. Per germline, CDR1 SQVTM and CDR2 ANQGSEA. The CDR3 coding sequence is TGCAGCGTTGTTCAACGGGACAGGAGATTCGACGAGCAGTACTTC. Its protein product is CSVVQRDRRFDEQYF.

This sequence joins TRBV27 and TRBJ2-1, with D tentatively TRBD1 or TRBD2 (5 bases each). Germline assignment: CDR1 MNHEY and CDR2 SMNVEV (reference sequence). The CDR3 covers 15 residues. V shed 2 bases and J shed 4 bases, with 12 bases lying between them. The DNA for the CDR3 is TGTGCCAGCAGTTTAAGGGACCGGGAATACAATGAGCAGTTCTTC. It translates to CASSLRDREYNEQFF.

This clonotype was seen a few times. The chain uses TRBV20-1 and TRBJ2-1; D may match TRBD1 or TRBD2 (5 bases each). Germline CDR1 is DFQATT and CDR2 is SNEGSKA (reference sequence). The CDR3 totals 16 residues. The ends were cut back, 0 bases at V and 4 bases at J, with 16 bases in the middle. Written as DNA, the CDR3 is TGCAGTGCTAGAGATTCCCGGGGCTCCCCGTACAATGAGCAGTTCTTC. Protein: CSARDSRGSPYNEQFF.

CDR3 sequence (DNA): TGTGCCAGCAGCCCTACTAAAGGTTCGAATGAGCAGTTCTTC. Translating it yields CASSPTKGSNEQFF. V usage is TRBV7-3 and J usage is TRBJ2-1; D is unresolved. The CDR3 has 14 residues. V was shortened by 5 bases and J by 7 bases, with 15 bases between the two germline ends. Germline V gene lookup returns CDR1 SGHTA and CDR2 FQGTGA.

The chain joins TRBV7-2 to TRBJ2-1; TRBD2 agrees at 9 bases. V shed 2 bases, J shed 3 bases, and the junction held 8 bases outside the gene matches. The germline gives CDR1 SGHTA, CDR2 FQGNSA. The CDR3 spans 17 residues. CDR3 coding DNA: TGTGCCAGCAGCTTAATGGTGACTAGCGGACTCTACAATGAGCAGTTCTTC. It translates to CASSLMVTSGLYNEQFF. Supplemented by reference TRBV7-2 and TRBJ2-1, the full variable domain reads GAGVSQSPSNKVTEKGKDVELRCDPISGHTALYWYRQSLGQGLEFLIYFQGNSAPDKSGLPSDRFSAERTGGSVSTLTIQRTQQEDSAVYLCASSLMVTSGLYNEQFFGPGTRLTVL.